These 8 T cell receptor beta chains originate from one sample sequenced in a study of blood T cell repertoires in COVID-19 (dated by TCRdb to 2020 to 2022). Libraries were constructed by the immunoSEQ multiplex PCR assay. TCRdb retrieved this table from immuneACCESS and kept in-frame rearrangements only. Not all clones are present; in checked studies, unresolved V genes account for under half, and no reason is known for the remainder. Within this sample are about 300,000 clones, with roughly nine tenths of them counted one time only. The top ten constitute 1.8% of the sample. Sequenced input: peripheral blood. Receptors originate from a woman between 25 and 40 years old with COVID-19, enrolled during active disease.

The CDR3 here is CASRIRGGRRNSPLHF. Here the CDR3 DNA reads TGTGCCAGCAGGATCCGGGGAGGGAGACGAAATTCACCCCTCCACTTT. The chain joins TRBV27 to TRBJ1-6; D gene ambiguous. Trimming took 6 bases from V and 7 from J, leaving 19 bases between them. The CDR3 loop spans 16 amino acids. Germline CDR1 and CDR2: MNHEY and SMNVEV (reference sequence).

This clone was recorded only once. The chain uses TRBV5-8 and TRBJ2-7; TRBD1 agrees at 7 bases. Germline CDR1 reads SGHTS; CDR2 reads YDEGEE. Losses at the gene ends were 4 bases for V and 1 base for J; bases not matched to a gene: 8. This CDR3 is 15 amino acids long. The CDR3 spells CASSRQGVASYEQYF. The CDR3 coding sequence is TGTGCCAGCAGCCGTCAGGGGGTGGCTTCCTACGAGCAGTACTTC.

The rearrangement joins TRBV21-1 to TRBJ2-7; the table's D call, TRBD1, has no DNA check behind it. TRBV21-1 is a pseudogene. There are 16 residues in the CDR3. CDR3 nucleotide sequence: TGTGCCAGCAGCAAACCCGATGGCAAGTGGTGCTACGAGCAGTACGTC. This encodes CASSKPDGKWCYEQYV.

V and J are TRBV5-1 and TRBJ1-5, with 7 bases aligning to TRBD1. This CDR3 is built from 15 residues. CDR1 and CDR2 (germline): SGHRS, YFSETQ. J was trimmed by 3 bases and V by 6 bases; bases with no gene match: 9. The CDR3 region is CASIRTGVLNQPQHF. The CDR3 nucleotides read TGCGCCAGCATCCGGACAGGCGTACTCAATCAGCCCCAGCATTTT.

V is TRBV9 and J is TRBJ2-1; 9 bases are shared with TRBD2. From germline, CDR1 is SGDLS and CDR2 YYNGEE. The CDR3 has 16 amino acids. J gave up 4 bases and V 0 bases, and 5 bases lay outside the gene matches. This CDR3 is CASSVGGSGGYNEQFF. In nucleotides, the CDR3 is TGTGCCAGCAGCGTAGGAGGTAGCGGGGGTTACAATGAGCAGTTCTTC.

The chain's CDR3 is CASSRNRGQGYTF. The CDR3 nucleotides are TGTGCCAGCAGCCGAAACAGGGGGCAAGGCTACACCTTC. The gene calls are TRBV5-6 and TRBJ1-2; 9 nucleotides agree with TRBD1. The CDR3 runs to 13 residues. The trim removed 4 bases at V and 8 bases at J, leaving 6 bases unmatched. Germline values: CDR1 SGHDT, CDR2 YYEEEE. The variable domain in full, with the rest retrieved from reference TRBV5-6 and TRBJ1-2, is DAGVTQSPTHLIKTRGQQVTLRCSPKSGHDTVSWYQQALGQGPQFIFQYYEEEERQRGNFPDRFSGHQFPNYSSELNVNALLLGDSALYLCASSRNRGQGYTFGSGTRLTVV.

This chain connects TRBV13 to TRBJ1-2; D not resolved. The length of the CDR3 is 12 residues. Looked up from germline, CDR1 is PRHDT and CDR2 is FYEKMQ (reference sequence). The V end was cut by 1 base, the J end by 5 bases, with 5 bases between. The CDR3 is CASSLERYGYTF. The CDR3 coding sequence is TGTGCCAGCAGCTTAGAGAGATATGGCTACACCTTC.

V is TRBV3-1 (or the pseudogene TRBV3-2) and J is TRBJ1-3, with D possibly TRBD1 on 6 matching bases. The CDR3 loop spans 14 amino acids. Germline V gene sequence: CDR1 LGHDT, CDR2 YNNKEL (reference sequence). Trimming stripped 4 bases from V and 4 bases from J, with 11 bases between. In DNA form, the CDR3 reads TGTGCCAGCAGCCTACAGGGTGTCGGAAACACCATATATTTT. This codes for CASSLQGVGNTIYF.